The next 21 T cell receptor beta chains were all read from a single sample in a study of blood T cell repertoires in COVID-19. Sequencing was performed with immunoSEQ multiplex PCR; in TCRdb, only in-frame clones are kept and a portion is missing. The sample contains under 250,000 clones, 80% to 85% of which appear only once. The source material was PBMCs or T cells enriched from blood (not recorded which). Source of these receptors: a woman in her 50s with acute COVID-19.

This clone was seen more than once but under ten times. The CDR3 reads CASKRGPTNEKLFF. Written as DNA, the CDR3 is TGTGCCAGCAAGCGGGGGCCCACTAATGAAAAACTGTTTTTT. The rearrangement uses TRBV28 and TRBJ1-4, with a tentative D call TRBD1 (6 bases). The CDR3 is 14 amino acids. Trimming stripped 7 bases from V and 2 bases from J, with 11 bases between. Germline-derived CDR1 and CDR2 are MDHEN and SYDVKM.

The gene calls are TRBV27 and TRBJ2-3; D may be TRBD2 (5 bases). There are 12 residues in the CDR3. The V end was cut by 3 bases, the J end by 8 bases, with 9 bases between. Looked up from germline, CDR1 is MNHEY and CDR2 is SMNVEV (reference sequence). This CDR3 is CASSFMSGTQYF. CDR3 coding DNA: TGTGCCAGCAGTTTTATGAGCGGTACGCAGTATTTT.

This clone was seen a handful of times. The chain joins TRBV7-3 to TRBJ1-1; unclear D gene. Germline V gives CDR1 SGHTA, CDR2 FQGTGA. Trimming stripped 4 bases from V and 0 bases from J, with 9 bases between. The CDR3 totals 14 residues. In nucleotides, the CDR3 is TGTGCCAGCAGCTCCACCCACATGAACACTGAAGCTTTCTTT. Translated: CASSSTHMNTEAFF.

Comments on this clone: This CDR3 is also generated by other DNA sequences in the sample. Here the CDR3 DNA reads TGTGCCAGCAGCCTCAGGTCCTACGAGCAGTACTTC. Translation: CASSLRSYEQYF. This chain connects TRBV28 to TRBJ2-7; D remains unclear. Germline V CDR1 and CDR2: MDHEN, SYDVKM. Trimming removed 6 bases at V and 1 base at J, with 7 bases between. The CDR3 is made up of 12 amino acids.

The chain joins TRBV29-1 to TRBJ2-3; maybe TRBD1 (6 bases). Germline V CDR1 and CDR2: SQVTM, ANQGSEA. This CDR3 has 13 amino acids. Trimming removed 5 bases at V and 1 base at J, with 10 bases between. This CDR3 reads CSVRQAGTDTQYF. CDR3 coding DNA: TGCAGCGTTCGACAGGCAGGCACAGATACGCAGTATTTT.

V and J are TRBV9 and TRBJ1-1; D unclear. The CDR3 sequence is 13 residues long. Looked up from germline, CDR1 is SGDLS and CDR2 is YYNGEE. Between the trimmed V and J ends, which lost 2 bases and 5 bases, there was a span of 10 bases. CDR3 amino acids: CASSVPGATEAFF. For the CDR3, the DNA is TGTGCCAGCAGCGTCCCGGGAGCAACTGAAGCTTTCTTT.

This clone showed up just a few times. The rearrangement uses TRBV11-2 and TRBJ1-5; no clear D gene. Germline-derived CDR1 and CDR2 are SGHAT and FQNNGV. The CDR3 consists of 15 residues. V was shortened by 2 bases and J by 0 bases, with 8 bases between the two germline ends. CDR3 loop: CASSLSADSNQPQHF. CDR3 DNA: TGTGCCAGCAGCTTATCGGCGGATAGCAATCAGCCCCAGCATTTT.

This sequence joins TRBV6-5 and TRBJ2-7; D remains unclear. V shed 5 bases and J shed 5 bases, with 7 bases lying between them. The CDR3 runs to 11 residues. Per the germline V gene, CDR1 is MNHEY and CDR2 is SVGAGI. Written as DNA, the CDR3 is TGTGCCAGCAGTCGCGGAAACGAGCAGTACTTC. It yields the protein CASSRGNEQYF.

The chain has TRBV27 and TRBJ1-6, with a possible D match to TRBD1 (6 bases). The V end was cut by 5 bases, the J end by 6 bases, with 14 bases between. CDR3 length equals 15 residues. Germline V gene lookup returns CDR1 MNHEY and CDR2 SMNVEV (reference sequence). The CDR3 sequence is CASSKPGQLNSPLHF. The CDR3 DNA follows: TGTGCCAGCAGTAAACCGGGACAACTTAATTCACCCCTCCACTTT.

The rearrangement links TRBV7-2 to TRBJ1-2; 7 nucleotides match TRBD1. The J segment lost 4 bases and the V segment lost 5 bases, leaving 10 bases of the junction unmatched. CDR1 is SGHTA, CDR2 FQGNSA, per germline. The length of the CDR3 is 15 residues. The CDR3 nucleotides are TGTGCCAGCAGCGTAACTCAGGGGGTTGGCTATGGCTACACCTTC. As protein: CASSVTQGVGYGYTF.

The genes are TRBV6-5 and TRBJ1-5; the match to TRBD1 covers 7 bases. The V and J ends lost 6 bases and 1 base, in that order; junction bases with no gene match: 6. Germline V gene data show CDR1 as MNHEY and CDR2 as SVGAGI. This CDR3 contains 15 residues. CDR3 DNA sequence: TGTGCCAGCAGGTCCTCGGGACAGAGCAATCAGCCCCAGCATTTT. This sequence encodes CASRSSGQSNQPQHF.

J is TRBJ2-2 and V is TRBV10-1, with 11 positions matching TRBD2. The CDR3 has 15 amino acids. The J segment lost 3 bases and the V segment lost 6 bases, leaving 3 bases of the junction unmatched. From germline, CDR1 is WNHNN and CDR2 SYGVQD (reference sequence). CDR3 nucleotide sequence: TGCGCCAGCAGACTAGCGGGAGAGTACACCGGGGAGCTGTTTTTT. It codes for CASRLAGEYTGELFF.

The chain has TRBV5-1 and TRBJ2-7, with 9 positions matching TRBD1. CDR3 size: 14 residues. V lost 4 bases to trimming and J lost 3 bases; unmatched junction nucleotides: 5. Looked up from germline, CDR1 is SGHRS and CDR2 is YFSETQ. The CDR3 region has the DNA TGCGCCAGCAGCGCAAGACAGGGGGACTACGAGCAGTACTTC. Translation gives CASSARQGDYEQYF.

The V and J genes are TRBV15 and TRBJ1-4; D call uncertain. The length of the CDR3 is 15 residues. CDR1 and CDR2 from the germline V gene are LNHNV and YYDKDF (reference sequence). V gave up 1 base and J gave up 6 bases, with 12 bases separating them. CDR3 in DNA: TGTGCCACCAGCAGAGGGAAAGGGAGTGATGAAAAACTGTTTTTT. It specifies CATSRGKGSDEKLFF. The full variable domain, rest sourced from reference TRBV15 and TRBJ1-4, is DAMVIQNPRYQVTQFGKPVTLSCSQTLNHNVMYWYQQKSSQAPKLLFHYYDKDFNNEADTPDNFQSRRPNTSFCFLDIRSPGLGDTAMYLCATSRGKGSDEKLFFGSGTQLSVL.

CDR3: CASSQKPTSGSRDTQYF. CDR3 sequence (DNA): TGTGCCAGCAGCCAAAAGCCTACTAGCGGGAGTCGTGATACGCAGTATTTT. The rearrangement uses TRBV3-1 (or the pseudogene TRBV3-2) and TRBJ2-3; 11 bases match TRBD2. V lost 2 bases, J lost 6 bases, and 10 bases stayed unmatched. The germline gives CDR1 LGHDT, CDR2 YNNKEL (reference sequence). The CDR3 length is 17 residues.

The chain uses TRBV5-1 and TRBJ2-5; 8 bases agree with TRBD2. Germline V lookup: CDR1 SGHRS, CDR2 YFSETQ. Trimming cost V 5 bases and J 1 base; bases outside gene matches: 4. This CDR3 contains 14 residues. The CDR3 DNA is TGCGCCAGCAGGGGCGGGGGGACCCAAGAGACCCAGTACTTC. Protein product: CASRGGGTQETQYF.

The chain has TRBV4-1 and TRBJ2-7; TRBD1 matches 7 bases. The CDR3 spans 14 residues. Trimming at V came to 6 bases and at J to 2 bases, leaving 7 bases not matched to a gene. Germline V gene lookup returns CDR1 MGHRA and CDR2 YSYEKL. The DNA of the CDR3 is TGCGCCAGCAGGAGGGGACAGACTACCTACGAGCAGTACTTC. As protein: CASRRGQTTYEQYF.

The chain is built from TRBV7-2 and TRBJ2-4; 12 nucleotides match TRBD1. Germline loops: CDR1 SGHTA, CDR2 FQGNSA. The ends lost 5 bases at V and 6 bases at J; junction bases unmatched: 5. There are 15 residues in the CDR3. The CDR3 nucleotides are TGTGCCAGCAGCGTGCTGGGACAGGGGGCAAACATTCAGTACTTC. It codes for CASSVLGQGANIQYF. The full variable domain, completed using reference TRBV7-2 and TRBJ2-4, is GAGVSQSPSNKVTEKGKDVELRCDPISGHTALYWYRQSLGQGLEFLIYFQGNSAPDKSGLPSDRFSAERTGGSVSTLTIQRTQQEDSAVYLCASSVLGQGANIQYFGAGTRLSVL.

This clone is termed hyperexpanded. The rearrangement uses TRBV3-1 (or the pseudogene TRBV3-2) and TRBJ2-7; no firm D call. CDR3 length: 14 amino acids. CDR1 and CDR2 from the germline V gene are LGHDT and YNNKEL (reference sequence). Trimming shortened V by 0 bases and J by 3 bases, and 9 bases separated the two germline ends. CDR3 sequence: CASSQENGGYEQYF. CDR3 nucleotide sequence: TGTGCCAGCAGCCAAGAGAACGGTGGCTACGAGCAGTACTTC.

The chain employs TRBV19 and TRBJ1-5; 8 bases match TRBD1. Germline V gene lookup returns CDR1 LNHDA and CDR2 SQIVND (reference sequence). V lost 5 bases to trimming and J lost 5 bases; unmatched junction nucleotides: 8. The CDR3 runs to 15 residues. CDR3 region: CASSSTGGTYQPQHF. CDR3 nucleotide sequence: TGTGCCAGTAGTTCAACAGGGGGAACCTATCAGCCCCAGCATTTT.

This chain uses TRBV5-5 with TRBJ2-7; D ambiguous. Looked up from germline, CDR1 is SGHKS and CDR2 is YYEKEE (reference sequence). V dropped 2 bases and J dropped 5 bases, with 8 bases sitting between them. This CDR3 is 12 amino acids long. The CDR3 nucleotides are TGTGCCAGCAGCTTTTCAACTGACGAGCAGTACTTC. The encoded protein is CASSFSTDEQYF.